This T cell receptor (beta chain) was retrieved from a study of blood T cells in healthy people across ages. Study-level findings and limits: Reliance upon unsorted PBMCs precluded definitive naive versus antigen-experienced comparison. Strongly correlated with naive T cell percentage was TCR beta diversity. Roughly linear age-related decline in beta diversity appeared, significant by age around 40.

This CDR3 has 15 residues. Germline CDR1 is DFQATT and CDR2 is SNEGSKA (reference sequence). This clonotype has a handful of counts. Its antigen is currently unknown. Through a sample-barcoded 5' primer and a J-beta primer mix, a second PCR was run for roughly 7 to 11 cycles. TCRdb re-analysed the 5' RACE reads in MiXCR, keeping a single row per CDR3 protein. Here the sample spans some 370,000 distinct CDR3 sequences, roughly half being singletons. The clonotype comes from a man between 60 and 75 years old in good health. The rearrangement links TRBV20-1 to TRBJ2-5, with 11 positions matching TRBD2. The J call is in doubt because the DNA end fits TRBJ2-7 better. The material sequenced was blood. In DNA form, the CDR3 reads TGCAGTGCTGAGGCCGCACTAGCGGGGGTGGTCGAGCAGTACTTC. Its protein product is CSAEAALAGVVEQYF.